One sample yielded the 3 T cell receptor beta chains listed below, sequenced in a study of T cell responses to AZD1222 COVID-19 vaccine. Method: immunoSEQ multiplex PCR; TCRdb's copy keeps in-frame clones and lacks some. The sample holds 150,000 to 200,000 clones, roughly nine tenths seen once. This sample comprised peripheral blood, obtained 28 days after the second dose of the MenACWY control vaccine. All receptors derive from an adult who received the MenACWY meningococcal vaccine as a control.

This clone was detected once. The rearrangement joins TRBV11-3 to TRBJ2-5; D is possibly TRBD2 (5 bases). The germline V gene has CDR1 SGHNT and CDR2 YENEEA. There are 16 residues in the CDR3. Trimming cost V 5 bases and J 1 base, with 17 bases left between them. The chain's CDR3 is CASSPVGSGGQETQYF. For the CDR3, the DNA is TGTGCCAGCAGCCCAGTGGGCTCCGGAGGCCAAGAGACCCAGTACTTC.

The J gene is TRBJ1-2, the V gene TRBV3-1 (or the pseudogene TRBV3-2); D may be TRBD1 (5 bases). Germline values: CDR1 LGHDT, CDR2 YNNKEL (reference sequence). This CDR3 has 13 residues. The V and J ends lost 5 bases and 4 bases respectively, with 11 bases between them. In DNA form, the CDR3 reads TGTGCCAGCAGCGTTCAGGGAGGCTATGGCTACACCTTC. As protein: CASSVQGGYGYTF.

This sequence joins TRBV19 and TRBJ1-5; 7 bases map to TRBD1. From germline, CDR1 is LNHDA and CDR2 SQIVND (reference sequence). This CDR3 is built from 16 residues. After removal of 5 bases from V and 5 bases from J, the junction contained 12 bases not matched to a gene. For the CDR3, the DNA is TGTGCCAGTAGTCCAGCGACAGGGTTCGGTGATCAGCCCCAGCATTTT. Translation: CASSPATGFGDQPQHF.